Given below is one T cell receptor beta chain in context. Its antigen remains unknown. PCR amplification relied on 60 Vbeta primers (plus 13 Jbeta primers). Authors' analysis steps: In a later analysis, of about 80 million unique beta chains, about 12 million appeared in at least two donors. Profiling relied on immunoSEQ multiplex PCR, and the TCRdb table lists in-frame clones only, not all of them. Clone size and the V and J calls come from that table; the DNA yielded D and trimming. In the table there are hundreds of thousands of clones, around 80% of which are singletons. Between the trimmed V and J ends, which lost 5 bases and 4 bases, there was a span of 13 bases. CDR3 length: 14 residues. Germline lookup yields CDR1 SEHNR and CDR2 FQNEAQ (reference sequence). These data come from a study of cytomegalovirus exposure and HLA in healthy donors. Study-level information: Tens of millions of unique TCRs from HLA-typed donors were held in an early release of data.

Points from the study as a whole: A reported reduction in N-insertions relative to the approximately 690-donor mean was seen in an Asian-associated ancestry cluster in a later analysis.

The chain combines TRBV7-9 with TRBJ2-3; tentatively, D is TRBD1 (6 bases). Sequenced: PBMCs. The receptor was isolated from a male donor in good health and CMV-seronegative. The CDR3: CASSLWTDPDTQYF. The CDR3 DNA follows: TGTGCCAGCAGCCTCTGGACAGATCCAGATACGCAGTATTTT.